The text below deals with one T cell receptor beta chain. These data belong to a study of blood T cell repertoires in COVID-19. On the study more broadly: PBMCs, B-cell-depleted T cells, or T cells provided the cDNA or gDNA that made up the material.

Authors' processing steps: Amplification of reference gene primers provided the estimated nucleated cell counts. Some clones are missing from TCRdb's copy, which holds only in-frame ones; the method was immunoSEQ multiplex PCR. That table supplies the V and J calls and clone size; D and trimming were determined from the DNA. This sample has just over 250,000 clones, with about 89% found just once. Trimming left V 0 bases short and J 0 bases short, with 16 bases between. Germline V gives CDR1 KGHSH, CDR2 LQKENI. The CDR3 loop spans 18 amino acids. The chain recombines TRBV18 with TRBJ2-3; no reliable D call. The TCR sequence derives from a woman aged 50 to 60 with acute or convalescent COVID-19. The sequenced sample consisted of peripheral blood. CDR3 DNA: TGTGCCAGCTCACCACCGTCTCGCGGCCCACCTAGCACAGATACGCAGTATTTT. Amino acid sequence: CASSPPSRGPPSTDTQYF.